This is a list of T cell receptor beta chains from one sample in a study of graft-versus-host responses after intestinal transplantation. Generated by immunoSEQ multiplex PCR, the TCRdb table keeps only in-frame clones and is missing some. Of just under 20,000 clones in the sample, roughly 78% were seen once. Here the sequenced sample was ileum tissue, taken around 20 days after intestinal transplant. The receptors here all came from a human patient who received an intestinal transplant, so some T cells may come from the graft donor. CDR3s include the opening cysteine and the closing phenylalanine or tryptophan. A D gene is named only where the DNA matches it firmly. Not every row has a clone size; where given, it reads once, few, many or a size class.

J: TRBJ1-5
D: NA
size: few
V: TRBV27
CDR3: CASSLGGDQPQHF
DNA: TGTGCCAGCAGTTTGGGGGGAGATCAGCCCCAGCATTTT

J: TRBJ2-7
D: TRBD1
size: NA
V: TRBV28
CDR3: CASSLGGQGTYEQYF
DNA: TGTGCCAGCAGTTTAGGAGGACAGGGGACCTACGAGCAGTACTTC

J: TRBJ1-1
D: TRBD1
size: NA
V: TRBV27
CDR3: CASSSGQGEYTEAFF
DNA: TGTGCCAGCAGTTCAGGACAGGGGGAATACACTGAAGCTTTCTTT

J: TRBJ2-7
D: NA
size: NA
V: TRBV4-1
CDR3: CASSQEKQIIYEQYF
DNA: TGCGCCAGCAGCCAAGAAAAACAGATTATCTACGAGCAGTACTTC

J: TRBJ1-2
D: TRBD1
size: NA
V: TRBV6-1
CDR3: CASSGQGQGYGYTF
DNA: TGTGCCAGCAGTGGACAGGGACAGGGCTATGGCTACACCTTC

J: TRBJ1-4
D: NA
size: few
V: TRBV6-5
CDR3: CASSYSLRGNEKLFF
DNA: TGTGCCAGCAGTTACTCACTGCGAGGGAATGAAAAACTGTTTTTT

J: TRBJ2-7
D: TRBD2
size: NA
V: TRBV2
CDR3: CASRAGLGGEQYF
DNA: TGTGCCAGCAGAGCGGGACTAGGGGGCGAGCAGTACTTC

J: TRBJ1-2
D: NA
size: NA
V: TRBV7-8
CDR3: CASSTQGSQSYTF
DNA: TGTGCCAGCAGCACCCAGGGGAGCCAGAGCTACACCTTC

J: TRBJ2-1
D: NA
size: few
V: TRBV5-6
CDR3: CASSASMGPYNEQFF
DNA: TGTGCCAGCAGCGCCTCGATGGGCCCCTACAATGAGCAGTTCTTC

J: TRBJ1-4
D: NA
size: NA
V: TRBV7-9
CDR3: CASSLVVGQTNEKLFF
DNA: TGTGCCAGCAGCTTAGTGGTAGGACAGACAAATGAAAAACTGTTTTTT

J: TRBJ2-3
D: TRBD2
size: NA
V: TRBV5-1
CDR3: CASSLRPSGGLDTQYF
DNA: TGCGCCAGCAGCTTGAGGCCTAGCGGGGGGCTAGATACGCAGTATTTT

J: TRBJ2-7
D: TRBD1
size: NA
V: TRBV18
CDR3: CASSGGAGTGVYEQYF
DNA: TGTGCCAGCTCGGGGGGGGCCGGGACAGGGGTCTACGAGCAGTACTTC

J: TRBJ2-7
D: TRBD1
size: NA
V: TRBV25-1
CDR3: CASGTDAYEQYF
DNA: TGTGCCAGCGGGACAGATGCCTACGAGCAGTACTTC

J: TRBJ2-3
D: NA
size: NA
V: TRBV21-1
CDR3: CASSKGSSGGAERTDTQYF
DNA: TGTGCCAGCAGCAAAGGATCCAGCGGGGGGGCCGAAAGAACAGATACGCAGTATTTT

J: TRBJ1-2
D: NA
size: once
V: TRBV7-8
CDR3: CASSAGSLYGYTF
DNA: TGTGCCAGCTCCGCAGGGTCCCTATATGGCTACACCTTC

J: TRBJ1-2
D: NA
size: few
V: TRBV10-2
CDR3: CASNSGFKNYGYTF
DNA: TGCGCCAGCAACTCAGGGTTTAAAAACTATGGCTACACCTTC

J: TRBJ2-2
D: TRBD2
size: NA
V: TRBV5-1
CDR3: CASSLAGTSNTGELFF
DNA: TGCGCCAGCAGCTTGGCCGGGACTAGCAACACCGGGGAGCTGTTTTTT